At least ten counts were recorded for the clone carrying this T cell receptor beta chain. Its antigen remains unknown. The sample comes from a study of identical twins. Each CDR3 protein is one row after TCRdb ran MiXCR on the 5' RACE reads. The sample records 550,000 to 700,000 distinct CDR3 sequences, around 9.6% being singletons. Trimming removed 3 bases from V and 4 bases from J, with 4 bases in between. Germline V gene sequence: CDR1 ENHRY, CDR2 SYGVKD. This CDR3 has 11 residues. Whole-study results and caveats: Out-of-frame alpha sequences common to twins exhibited a surplus of low generation probability. Modelling underestimated the level of out-of-frame TCR alpha sharing observed in monozygotic twins. High-abundance cord blood beta clonotypes had fewer insertions; memory repertoires showed none.

These records were also assigned to another study, of yellow fever vaccine responses in identical twins.

V is TRBV10-3 and J is TRBJ2-7; D unclear. Sequencing was performed on PBMCs. The receptor's source is a woman aged 18-29 years in good health. CDR3 loop: CAISDSYEQYF. The DNA of the CDR3 is TGTGCCATCAGTGACAGTTACGAGCAGTACTTC.